This T cell receptor (beta chain) is drawn from a study of blood T cell repertoires in COVID-19. Study overall: Italy, Spain and the United States were the sources of the convalescent and acute COVID-19 samples. Sample material is recorded as cDNA or gDNA derived from T cells, B-cell-depleted T cells, or PBMCs.

V was shortened by 0 bases and J by 4 bases, with 4 bases between the two germline ends. Germline V gene data show CDR1 as GTSNPN and CDR2 as SVGIG (reference sequence). CDR3 length: 11 residues. About this clone: The sample contains more than one DNA sequence encoding this CDR3.

Libraries were prepared by immunoSEQ multiplex PCR; TCRdb keeps only in-frame clonotypes and omits some of them. The table has about 280,000 clones, roughly 85% seen once. The chain links TRBV30 to TRBJ2-7; D call uncertain. This clonotype originated in a woman aged 45-65 years who had recovered from COVID-19. Sequencing was carried out using peripheral blood. CDR3 DNA sequence: TGTGCCTGGAGTGTTTTATACGAGCAGTACTTC. Amino acids: CAWSVLYEQYF.